In this sample, the clone carrying this TCR beta chain turned up a few times. The data derive from a study of T-cell memory formation after mild COVID-19. V shed 3 bases and J 3 bases; nucleotides not matched to a gene: 2. Per germline, CDR1 KGHSH and CDR2 LQKENI. This CDR3 is 14 amino acids long. TCRdb passed the 5' RACE reads through MiXCR, listing each CDR3 protein once. The sample shows 150,000 to 200,000 distinct CDR3 sequences, about 14% of them seen only once. Sample: PBMCs or a T cell subset sorted from them (not recorded which). The J gene is TRBJ2-1, the V gene TRBV18, with TRBD2 matching over 7 bases. This sequence was found in an adult woman who had mild COVID-19 (a few samples of this study predate the infection). Cell type and time point are not known. As DNA, the CDR3 is TGTGCCAGCTCACCCGGCGGGGGCTACAATGAGCAGTTCTTC. The encoded protein is CASSPGGGYNEQFF.